One sample yielded the 20 T cell receptor beta chains listed below, sequenced in a study of T cell responses to AZD1222 COVID-19 vaccine. The protocol was immunoSEQ multiplex PCR, while the TCRdb copy is restricted to in-frame clones and leaves out a portion. Of roughly 120,000 clones listed, roughly 90% are singletons. The sample in question was peripheral blood, obtained on day 0 of AZD1222 vaccination. These receptors were taken from an adult in good health.

The chain couples TRBV15 to TRBJ1-1; tentative D call: TRBD1 (6 bases). This CDR3 has 15 amino acids. Trimming shortened V by 0 bases and J by 0 bases, and 8 bases separated the two germline ends. The germline V gene encodes CDR1 LNHNV and CDR2 YYDKDF (reference sequence). The CDR3 loop is CATSRERGLNTEAFF. The CDR3 nucleotides are TGTGCCACCAGCAGAGAGCGGGGGCTGAACACTGAAGCTTTCTTT.

This chain links TRBV7-6 with TRBJ2-1, with 8 bases aligning to TRBD2. This CDR3 spans 14 amino acids. Germline V gene data show CDR1 as SGHVS and CDR2 as FNYEAQ. With 3 bases clipped from V and 4 bases from J, the junction kept 2 bases outside the gene matches. The CDR3, as DNA: TGTGCCAGCAGCTTGGCGGGGGGATACAATGAGCAGTTCTTC. Its protein product is CASSLAGGYNEQFF. Looking up the rest from reference TRBV7-6 and TRBJ2-1 gives the full variable domain: GAGVSQSPRYKVTKRGQDVALRCDPISGHVSLYWYRQALGQGPEFLTYFNYEAQQDKSGLPNDRFSAERPEGSISTLTIQRTEQRDSAMYRCASSLAGGYNEQFFGPGTRLTVL.

V gene TRBV3-1 (or the pseudogene TRBV3-2) combines with J gene TRBJ2-5; possibly TRBD2 for D (5 bases). The germline gives CDR1 LGHDT, CDR2 YNNKEL (reference sequence). Trimming took off 1 base at V and 2 bases at J, with 11 bases between the two ends. The CDR3 spans 15 residues. For the CDR3, the DNA is TGTGCCAGCAGCCAAGTGAGGGTAGGGCAAGAGACCCAGTACTTC. Its translation is CASSQVRVGQETQYF.

This chain joins TRBV15 and TRBJ1-5, with TRBD1 matching over 8 bases. The ends lost 6 bases at V and 0 bases at J; junction bases unmatched: 10. This CDR3 is 17 amino acids long. CDR1 is LNHNV, CDR2 YYDKDF, per germline (reference sequence). CDR3 protein: CATRKDHGTGSNQPQHF. The CDR3 nucleotides read TGTGCCACCAGGAAGGACCACGGGACAGGTAGCAATCAGCCCCAGCATTTT.

The chain combines TRBV27 with TRBJ1-6; 10 bases align to TRBD1. Germline V gene lookup returns CDR1 MNHEY and CDR2 SMNVEV (reference sequence). This CDR3 has 16 residues. With V trimmed by 7 bases and J by 4 bases, 7 bases remained unmatched. The CDR3 bases are TGTGCCAGCAAATCCGGGACAGGGGATTATAATTCACCCCTCCACTTT. It translates to CASKSGTGDYNSPLHF.

The chain is built from TRBV18 and TRBJ1-1; D gene uncertain. Trimming took off 3 bases at V and 1 base at J, with 9 bases between the two ends. The CDR3 length is 14 residues. Looked up from germline, CDR1 is KGHSH and CDR2 is LQKENI. The CDR3 reads CASSPAGRNTEAFF. CDR3 bases: TGTGCCAGCTCACCTGCTGGACGGAACACTGAAGCTTTCTTT.

The genes are TRBV5-4 and TRBJ2-1; TRBD2 matches at 9 bases. CDR1 is SGHNT and CDR2 is YYREEE in the germline V gene (reference sequence). This CDR3 region has 16 residues. Trimming took 3 bases from V and 7 from J; bases not matched to a gene: 11. CDR3 in DNA: TGTGCCAGCAGCTCAACGATAGCGGGAGATGTGAATGAGCAGTTCTTC. This translates into CASSSTIAGDVNEQFF.

The rearrangement joins TRBV18 to TRBJ2-2; D gene uncertain. Germline V gene sequence: CDR1 KGHSH, CDR2 LQKENI. Trimming removed 2 bases from V and 7 bases from J, with 8 bases in between. The CDR3 covers 13 residues. CDR3 sequence: CASSPAPGGELFF. CDR3 DNA: TGTGCCAGCTCACCAGCGCCGGGCGGGGAGCTGTTTTTT. The full variable domain, rest sourced from reference TRBV18 and TRBJ2-2, is NAGVMQNPRHLVRRRGQEARLRCSPMKGHSHVYWYRQLPEEGLKFMVYLQKENIIDESGMPKERFSAEFPKEGPSILRIQQVVRGDSAAYFCASSPAPGGELFFGEGSRLTVL.

The chain recombines TRBV19 with TRBJ1-2; a weak D match, TRBD1 (6 bases). Trimming removed 6 bases from V and 2 bases from J, with 10 bases in between. This CDR3 has 13 residues. Germline CDR1 and CDR2: LNHDA and SQIVND (reference sequence). CDR3: CASRTDSNYGYTF. Written as DNA, the CDR3 is TGTGCCAGTAGGACGGACAGCAACTATGGCTACACCTTC.

The chain uses TRBV5-1 and TRBJ2-7; D remains ambiguous. V lost 3 bases to trimming and J lost 4 bases, with 5 bases between them. This CDR3 contains 11 residues. CDR1 is SGHRS and CDR2 is YFSETQ in the germline V gene. CDR3 protein: CASSSLYEQYF. In DNA, the CDR3 is TGCGCCAGCAGCTCGCTTTACGAGCAGTACTTC.

This chain links TRBV13 with TRBJ1-4; no reliable D call. The germline CDR1 and CDR2 sequences are PRHDT and FYEKMQ (reference sequence). V lost 5 bases to trimming and J lost 0 bases, with 7 bases between them. The CDR3 has 14 amino acids. The CDR3, as DNA: TGTGCCAGCAGCACCGGGACAACTAATGAAAAACTGTTTTTT. Protein product: CASSTGTTNEKLFF.

The genes are TRBV5-1 and TRBJ2-2; no clear D. Deletions cut 0 bases from V and 4 bases from J, with 4 bases between. The CDR3 spans 13 residues. From germline, CDR1 is SGHRS and CDR2 YFSETQ. For the CDR3, the DNA is TGCGCCAGCAGCTTGGGAAGCACCGGGGAGCTGTTTTTT. Translating it yields CASSLGSTGELFF.

The genes are TRBV5-1 and TRBJ2-2; a weak D match, TRBD1 (7 bases). The ends were cut back, 3 bases at V and 1 base at J, with 19 bases in the middle. The CDR3 sequence is 18 residues long. Germline assignment: CDR1 SGHRS and CDR2 YFSETQ. CDR3 in amino acids: CASSSGQGGSGNTGELFF. CDR3 nucleotides: TGCGCCAGCAGCTCGGGTCAGGGGGGATCGGGGAACACCGGGGAGCTGTTTTTT.

The V call is TRBV4-1, the J call TRBJ2-4; 10 bases match TRBD1. CDR1 and CDR2 (germline): MGHRA, YSYEKL. This CDR3 region has 20 residues. J was trimmed by 3 bases and V by 0 bases; bases with no gene match: 14. The CDR3 spells CASSQDRRQGAPLGKNIQYF. The CDR3 DNA is TGCGCCAGCAGCCAAGATCGGAGACAGGGGGCCCCCTTGGGCAAAAACATTCAGTACTTC.

The chain carries TRBV5-4 and TRBJ1-1; unclear D gene. V dropped 0 bases and J dropped 4 bases, with 7 bases sitting between them. The germline gives CDR1 SGHNT, CDR2 YYREEE (reference sequence). The CDR3 is 13 residues long. CDR3: CASSLDEVTEAFF. The CDR3 DNA follows: TGTGCCAGCAGCTTGGACGAAGTCACTGAAGCTTTCTTT.

This clone was counted only a few times. This rearrangement joins TRBV19 to TRBJ1-3, with D unclear. The germline gives CDR1 LNHDA, CDR2 SQIVND (reference sequence). CDR3 length equals 14 residues. The V gene lost 7 bases and the J gene lost 3 bases, with 13 bases spanning the gap. The CDR3 DNA follows: TGTGCCAGTACGATAACGGGAATTGGAAACACCATATATTTT. Translation: CASTITGIGNTIYF.

The V gene is TRBV6-5, the J gene TRBJ2-1; TRBD2 matches 10 bases. Germline CDR1 reads MNHEY; CDR2 reads SVGAGI. The CDR3 covers 15 residues. Germline trimming cut 6 bases from V and 2 bases from J; bases unmatched to any gene: 4. CDR3 nucleotide sequence: TGTGCCAGCAGGAGCGGGGGGGCGACCTACAATGAGCAGTTCTTC. It encodes CASRSGGATYNEQFF.

The J gene is TRBJ2-1, the V gene TRBV7-9; D tentatively reads TRBD1 or TRBD2 (6 bases each). The CDR3 consists of 15 residues. Germline CDR1 reads SEHNR; CDR2 reads FQNEAQ (reference sequence). The germline V and J ends were trimmed by 5 bases and 3 bases, with 14 bases remaining between them. The CDR3 DNA is TGTGCCAGCAGCACAGGGACTGGACTCTACAATGAGCAGTTCTTC. It yields the protein CASSTGTGLYNEQFF.

There are a few counts of this clone. J is TRBJ1-1 and V is TRBV20-1; no clear D gene. The CDR3 contains 11 residues. Trimming removed 1 base at V and 6 bases at J, with 6 bases between. Germline V CDR1 and CDR2: DFQATT, SNEGSKA (reference sequence). The CDR3 loop is CSARGGAEAFF. DNA for the CDR3: TGCAGTGCTAGAGGTGGGGCTGAAGCTTTCTTT.

J is TRBJ1-6 and V is TRBV27; 8 nucleotides align to TRBD1. The junction had 1 base not matched to a gene; V was cut back by 0 bases and J by 3 bases. The germline V gene has CDR1 MNHEY and CDR2 SMNVEV (reference sequence). The CDR3 loop spans 16 amino acids. The CDR3 nucleotides are TGTGCCAGCAGTTTATCCGGACAGGGCTATAATTCACCCCTCCACTTT. Its protein product is CASSLSGQGYNSPLHF.